This T cell receptor (beta chain) was documented in a study of cytomegalovirus exposure and HLA in healthy donors (dated by TCRdb to about 2017). Looking at the study overall: An earlier analysis of approximately 640 of the donors reported 250 to 350 Gb of sequence data and roughly 110 million unique TCR beta sequences from about 179 million T cells. About 5 DR-DQ haplotypes were handled as single units for association and clustering, since linkage in the cohort was strong. Approximately 300 gigabases of sequencing data and around 85 million unique TCR sequences made up an early release that covered roughly 670 HLA-typed donors. Alongside the repertoire data, information on donor age, sex, ethnicity and CMV serostatus was compiled. An earlier analysis of roughly 600 of the donors used high-throughput TCR beta sequencing to judge whether each TCR beta V gene segment behaved as functional or pseudogenic. Among about 400 genotyped donors of the cohort, an average of around 250,000 unique TCR beta nucleotide sequences was sequenced per donor, of which approximately 19% were non-productive. Rather than drawing on any new phenotypic data, the later analysis identified candidate immune exposures from TCR beta sequences and the way those sequences occurred across donors. To predict cytomegalovirus infection status, the study brought together high-throughput TCR immunosequencing, statistical association of individual TCRs with disease status, and machine learning. To study patterns of TCR occurrence, a later analysis re-analyzed previously published TCR beta repertoires from around 670 donors and added high-resolution HLA genotyping. Along with the approximately 700-subject first cohort, a separate validation cohort of about 110 different subjects was used. In a later genetic analysis, genome-wide SNP genotypes for about 65% of the roughly 670 donors were used, and that subset was treated as a discovery cohort. The study aimed to test whether cataloging public T cell receptors could reveal signatures of past pathogen exposure. The number of typed donors differed by locus: about 620-640 for A, B, C, DRB1 and DQB1; some 500 for DQA1; some 610 for DPA1; and about 450 for DPB1. All discovery cohort repertoires had been generated using a single sequencing platform. Using immunosequencing, the study profiled T cell repertoires from roughly 650 subjects and related those repertoires to cytomegalovirus serostatus. Among the roughly 430 genotyped donors, around 81% belonged to the genetic ancestry cluster associated with self-reported Caucasian donors. Class I and class II HLA loci were covered by the typing at four-digit resolution.

Points on this clone: Its antigen is currently not known. No qualities accompany the bases; no much larger clone lies one base away.

What the work shows at the level of the full study, not this receptor alone: Correlated functional status among segregating V segments might be attributable to linkage disequilibrium, but an unknown experimental factor could not be ruled out. Because HLA typing was missing for some donors at each locus, association tests included only the typed subset. The authors suggested that the approach could potentially be extended to other disease states and immunological phenotypes. Presence/absence analyses assumed roughly uniform sequencing depth across donors, an assumption that may not hold. Three of the identified cytomegalovirus-associated TCR beta chains were confirmed in vitro to be specific for cytomegalovirus antigens. In both the original and validation cohorts, the classifier was reported to diagnose cytomegalovirus status with high specificity and sensitivity. A later analysis found that TCR association rates varied across HLA loci, with DRB1 alleles showing the most associated TCRs and HLA-C alleles the fewest. For the cohort, immune exposure information was limited to CMV serostatus. According to a later genetic analysis, donors in an Asian-associated ancestry cluster had fewer N-insertions in productive TCRs than the approximately 630-donor mean. In the study, 164 TCR beta chains were listed as associated with cytomegalovirus. In a later analysis, some 17,000 TCR beta sequences were associated with specific HLA alleles at a false discovery rate of 0.05. A group of highly shared sequence variants was considered likely to be a technical artifact of the sequencing pipeline. The earlier analysis of around 600 of the donors excluded seventeen rarely observed V segments, including chromosome 9 orphons, because counts were too low. In a later analysis, most CMV-associated TCR beta chains were found to appear HLA-restricted, with HLA associations seemingly driven largely by CMV exposure. In a later analysis, several top co-occurrence clusters were reported to appear linked to parvovirus B19, influenza, CMV and Epstein-Barr virus. This cohort had only TCR beta chains sequenced, and the lack of alpha or paired-chain data limited which features could be detected. An association between a missense DCLRE1C variant and V-gene and J-gene trimming of TCR beta chains was found in a later genetic analysis and replicated in an independent cohort. A further reported finding was that TCR beta sequences accurately predicted the HLA-A and HLA-B alleles for most subjects in the first cohort. While some public TCRs were present in many individuals, most TCR sequences turned up only very rarely across donors. In an earlier analysis of approximately 590 of the donors, most TCR beta V segments appeared in productive rearrangements about 87% or about 30% of the time, broadly matching IMGT annotations. Strong co-occurrence of HLA alleles, especially DR and DQ, made assigning TCR associations to individual alleles difficult. Compared with equally common non-associated chains, HLA-associated TCR beta chains in a later analysis were more clonally expanded and had lower generation probabilities.

Library preparation employed the immunoSEQ multiplex PCR assay. For the multiplex PCR, a mixture combining 60 forward primers for TCR Vbeta segments and 13 reverse primers for TCR Jbeta segments was used. The CDR3 region of rearranged TCR beta genes was amplified from genomic DNA with a multiplex PCR assay. The Illumina HiSeq System was used to sequence the amplified TCR beta libraries as 87-base-pair reads. Turning to the authors' computational methods: A later analysis tallied around 87 million unique TCR beta chains across the approximately 670 repertoires, and approximately 11 million of those chains were shared by two or more donors. A nearest-neighbor algorithm error-corrected the raw reads and collapsed the reads into unique sequences, merging closely related sequences to remove PCR and sequencing errors. CDR3 sequences were aligned to IMGT reference sequences to assign V, D and J gene segments. For a sequence to be retained, a match of at least six nucleotides was required to both a V gene segment and a J gene segment. A rearrangement counted as productive if the CDR3 had no stop codons and remained in frame with V and J, and every other rearrangement counted as non-productive. CDR3 was defined according to IMGT convention as the region running from the second conserved V-encoded cysteine to the conserved J-encoded phenylalanine. Sequences without an unambiguous match to a single V gene segment were excluded from the earlier analysis of 587 of the donors. In an earlier analysis of a few hundred of the donors, V segments were called functional above 56.7% productive rearrangements and were called segregating when the between-donor standard deviation exceeded 5%. A statistical classification framework was built for diagnosing cytomegalovirus status from the catalog of TCR beta chain sequences. In a later analysis, V and J genes were assigned by comparing TCR nucleotide sequences against IMGT/GENE-DB human TR gene sequences. A later analysis assigned CDR3 sequences and most-parsimonious VDJ recombination scenarios with the TCRdist pipeline. In a later analysis, each TCR beta chain was defined by its CDR3 amino acid sequence together with its V-gene family, and reads lacking a unique V-gene family were excluded. In a later analysis, fewer than 600 highly shared, low-generation-probability nucleotide sequences were removed to address suspected cross-contamination and a sequencing artifact. In a later analysis, a clonal expansion index for each public chain was calculated from normalized within-repertoire ranks of inferred template counts. Generation probabilities in a later analysis came from a VDJ recombination model fitted to out-of-frame rearrangements, and those results were checked against IGoR. In a later analysis, hypergeometric tests were used to score TCR-TCR, TCR-HLA and TCR-CMV co-occurrence, with a repertoire-size bias correction applied to TCR pairs. False discovery rates were estimated in a later analysis by permuting HLA or CMV assignments 20 times. In a later analysis, co-occurring TCRs were grouped using DBSCAN, and TCRdist sequence similarity was added for clustering within HLA-allele-positive subsets. Repertoires with fewer than 30,000 or more than 120,000 public chains were left out of co-occurrence clustering, as were about 5 repertoires with anomalous nucleotide sharing. As stored in TCRdb, this immuneACCESS dataset retains in-frame rearrangements with V and J assigned. A fraction of the clones does not appear; measured against another copy, unresolved V genes explain less than half of the discrepancy, and the remainder lacks a known reason. V and J calls and clone size are those listed in that table; D and trimming were worked out from the DNA. The sample contains 150,000 to 200,000 clones, around 90% of them found a single time. Approximately 1.5% of the sample rests with the top ten.

The cohort was made up of 500 to 800 healthy bone marrow donors. Cohort members were all nominally healthy when sampled, although unrecorded immune exposures were likely present. The donor tested CMV seronegative, placing the donor among the 350 or so seronegative members of the cohort. Every donor gave a peripheral blood sample, and the peripheral blood mononuclear cells from that sample were used for TCR beta sequencing. Genomic DNA extraction from the blood cell samples was performed with the Qiagen DNeasy Blood Extraction Kit. Sequencing was carried out using PBMCs. The TCR sequence derives from a woman aged 18-35 years in good health and CMV-seronegative.

CDR3 reads: CAWSGGSPDTQYF. The nucleotides read TGTGCCTGGAGTGGTGGGAGTCCCGATACGCAGTATTTT. This sequence uses TRBV30 and TRBJ2-3; a tentative D call is TRBD2 (5 bases match). V sheds 1 base and J sheds 6 bases, leaving 11 bases between their ends. The CDR3 runs 13 residues from the cysteine to the phenylalanine. The sequence is cut down to CDR3 DNA, 39 bases in frame from base 1. CDR1 and CDR2, per the germline V gene (reference sequence), are GTSNPN and SVGIG.